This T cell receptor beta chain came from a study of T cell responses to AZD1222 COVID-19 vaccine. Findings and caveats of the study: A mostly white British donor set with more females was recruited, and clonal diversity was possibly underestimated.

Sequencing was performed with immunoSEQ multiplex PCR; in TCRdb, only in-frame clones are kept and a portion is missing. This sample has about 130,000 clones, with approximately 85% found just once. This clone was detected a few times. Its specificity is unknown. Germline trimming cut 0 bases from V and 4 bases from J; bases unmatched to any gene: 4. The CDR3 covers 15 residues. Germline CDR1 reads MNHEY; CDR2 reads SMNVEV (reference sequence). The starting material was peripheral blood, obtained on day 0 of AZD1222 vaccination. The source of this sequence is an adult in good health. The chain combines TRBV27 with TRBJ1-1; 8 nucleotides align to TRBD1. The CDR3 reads CASSLSLRGPTEAFF. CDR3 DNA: TGTGCCAGCAGTTTATCGCTCAGGGGGCCCACTGAAGCTTTCTTT.